Here is one T cell receptor beta chain with its context. Its antigen is still unknown. The sample's time point: persistent/refractory GD, antithyroid drugs over 5 years with positive TRAb. Scientists built the TCR library using RNA that was extracted from PBMCs. Library construction for TCR beta used iRepertoire HTBI primers and Arm-PCR of CDR3 regions. MiXCR, applied by TCRdb to the multiplex PCR reads, yields one record per CDR3 protein. The sample yields approximately 380,000 distinct CDR3 sequences, around 21% seen once. This specimen belongs to a study of regulatory T cells in long-lasting Graves disease. Regarding the study as a whole: TCR diversity was lower in persistent Graves' patients (versus newly diagnosed ones).

The material was peripheral blood mononuclear cells (PBMCs), obtained when the disease was refractory, from a patient treated with antithyroid drugs. The source of this sequence is a female donor with Graves disease.

The CDR3 loop is CASSPYNTNTGELFF. The CDR3 coding sequence is TGTGCCAGCAGTCCTTACAACACTAACACCGGGGAGCTGTTTTTT. V is TRBV6-1 and J is TRBJ2-2; D gene ambiguous. Germline CDR1 and CDR2: MNHNS and SASEGT. Between the trimmed V and J ends, which lost 5 bases and 2 bases, there was a span of 12 bases. CDR3 size: 15 residues.